The T cell receptor (beta chain) under discussion was sequenced for a study of blood T cell repertoires in COVID-19. Background on the study: Sample material is recorded as cDNA or gDNA derived from T cells, B-cell-depleted T cells, or PBMCs.

Cohort assignment relied on participant-reported clinical history. This table comes from immunoSEQ multiplex PCR, and its TCRdb copy is limited to in-frame clones, with some not included. This table holds roughly 500,000 clones, 75% to 90% found once. The CDR3 runs to 16 residues. J lost 4 bases, V lost 1 base, and 5 bases had no gene match. Germline-derived CDR1 and CDR2 are PRHDT and FYEKMQ (reference sequence). Sequencing used PBMCs or T cells enriched from blood (not recorded which). J is TRBJ1-3 and V is TRBV13, with 9 bases fitting TRBD1. This receptor was identified in a woman aged 55-69 years who had recovered from COVID-19. The CDR3 DNA reads as TGTGCCAGCAGCTTAGACAGGGGGCTGTCGGGAAACACCATATATTTT. As protein: CASSLDRGLSGNTIYF.